This T cell receptor beta chain was sequenced in a study of OX40 agonist ivuxolimab in advanced cancers. Study results and limitations: Antigens targeted by the expanded peripheral T cells were not determined. At doses 0.1 to 3.0 mg/kg, CD4+ and CD8+ clones expanded.

Of note for this clone: Antigen: not known.

The CDR3 is 16 residues long. Trimming at V came to 2 bases and at J to 3 bases, leaving 10 bases not matched to a gene. From germline, CDR1 is LGHNA and CDR2 YNFKEQ. Only in-frame clones appear in the TCRdb table, and some are missing; sequencing was by immunoSEQ multiplex PCR. This sample has about 62,000 clones, with more than 85% found just once. The chain carries TRBV4-2 and TRBJ2-7, with 7 bases matching TRBD2. The receptor's source is an adult with an advanced solid tumor such as melanoma, head and neck, liver or kidney cancer. The material sequenced was CD4+ or CD8+ T cells sorted from blood, taken in a trial of the OX40 agonist ivuxolimab. The CDR3 DNA reads as TGTGCCAGCAGCCAACTTCTGACTAGCTTTAGCTACGAGCAGTACTTC. Its translation is CASSQLLTSFSYEQYF.